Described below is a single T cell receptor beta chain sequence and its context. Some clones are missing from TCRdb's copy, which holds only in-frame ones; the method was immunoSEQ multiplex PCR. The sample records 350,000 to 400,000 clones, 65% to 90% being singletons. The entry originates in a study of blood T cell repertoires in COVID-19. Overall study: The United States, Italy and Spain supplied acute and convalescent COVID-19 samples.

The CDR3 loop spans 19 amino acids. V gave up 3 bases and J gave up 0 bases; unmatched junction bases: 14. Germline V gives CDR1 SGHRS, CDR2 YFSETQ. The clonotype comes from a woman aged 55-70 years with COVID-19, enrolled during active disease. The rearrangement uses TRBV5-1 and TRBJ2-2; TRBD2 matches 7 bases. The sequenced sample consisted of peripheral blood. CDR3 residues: CASSWGVAGQRTNTGELFF. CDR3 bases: TGCGCCAGCAGCTGGGGGGTAGCGGGCCAACGCACGAACACCGGGGAGCTGTTTTTT. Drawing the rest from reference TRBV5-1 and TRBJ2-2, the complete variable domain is KAGVTQTPRYLIKTRGQQVTLSCSPISGHRSVSWYQQTPGQGLQFLFEYFSETQRNKGNFPGRFSGRQFSNSRSEMNVSTLELGDSALYLCASSWGVAGQRTNTGELFFGEGSRLTVL.